Listed below are T cell receptor beta chains from one sample, sequenced in a study of spatial heterogeneity in lung cancer. One entry per CDR3 protein, called by TCRdb with MiXCR from the 5' RACE reads. The data contain roughly 120,000 distinct CDR3 sequences, 10% to 15% of them singletons. The specimen was PBMCs, collected at follow-up. These receptors all stem from a male donor with early-stage non-small cell lung cancer. The CDR3 runs from the conserved cysteine through the conserved F or W. A D gene is named only where the DNA matches it firmly. For some rows the clone size is stated as once, few or many, or as a class when expanded; others skip it.

size	V	J	D	CDR3	DNA
many	TRBV30	TRBJ2-1	.	CAWSVGLRVEDEQFF	TGTGCCTGGAGTGTAGGTCTCAGGGTGGAGGATGAGCAGTTCTTC
.	TRBV7-9	TRBJ2-7	TRBD1	CASSSRTGGRSEQYF	TGTGCCAGCAGCTCAAGGACAGGGGGCAGGAGCGAGCAGTACTTC
few	TRBV20-1	TRBJ2-7	.	CSAPIGGEQYF	TGCAGTGCTCCGATTGGGGGGGAGCAGTACTTC
many	TRBV5-1	TRBJ2-1	TRBD2	CASSPEGRGTTEQFF	TGCGCCAGCAGCCCCGAGGGTCGGGGGACTACTGAGCAGTTCTTC
.	TRBV6-2/TRBV6-3	TRBJ2-2	TRBD2	CASSYSGGAAGELFF	TGTGCCAGCAGTTACAGCGGGGGGGCCGCCGGGGAGCTGTTTTTT
.	TRBV19	TRBJ1-5	.	CASSITSSIEPQHF	TGTGCCAGTAGTATAACATCAAGTATAGAGCCCCAGCATTTT
many	TRBV7-8	TRBJ2-4	TRBD2	CASSLAGSGGKNIQYF	TGTGCCAGCAGCTTGGCTGGCTCGGGGGGCAAAAACATTCAGTACTTC
few	TRBV2	TRBJ2-4	.	CASSEVGTPGDIQYF	TGTGCCAGCAGTGAAGTCGGCACACCTGGGGACATTCAGTACTTC
.	TRBV6-2/TRBV6-3	TRBJ1-1	TRBD1	CASSYQGQGRAAFF	TGTGCCAGCAGTTACCAGGGACAGGGCAGGGCGGCTTTCTTT
few	TRBV4-2	TRBJ1-4	.	CASSQELTRNEKLFF	TGTGCCAGCAGCCAAGAACTAACCAGGAACGAAAAACTGTTTTTT
.	TRBV6-6	TRBJ1-6	TRBD1	CASRYSIQGNRNSPLHF	TGTGCCAGCAGGTACTCGATACAGGGGAATAGAAATTCACCCCTCCACTTT
many	TRBV20-1	TRBJ2-7	.	CSARSATPRPYEQYF	TGCAGTGCTAGATCGGCGACACCTCGACCCTACGAGCAGTACTTC
few	TRBV7-3	TRBJ1-6	.	CASSLLENSPLHF	TGTGCCAGCAGCTTACTCGAGAATTCACCCCTCCACTTT
.	TRBV5-1	TRBJ1-6	.	CASSLDGQLNSPLHF	TGCGCCAGCAGCTTGGATGGACAGCTAAATTCACCCCTCCACTTT
few	TRBV10-3	TRBJ2-5	.	CAISVGETQYF	TGTGCCATCAGTGTGGGAGAGACCCAGTACTTC
many	TRBV7-2	TRBJ2-5	TRBD2	CASSSGLAVIQETQYF	TGTGCCAGCAGCTCGGGACTAGCGGTTATCCAAGAGACCCAGTACTTC
.	TRBV28	TRBJ1-1	.	CASRGSGTEAFF	TGTGCCAGCAGGGGTTCGGGGACTGAAGCTTTCTTT
few	TRBV7-9	TRBJ2-7	.	CASSLAEASIREQYF	TGTGCCAGCAGCTTAGCCGAAGCTTCTATACGCGAGCAGTACTTC
.	TRBV4-3	TRBJ1-1	.	CASSQVGDVRPQAFF	TGCGCCAGCAGCCAAGTTGGGGACGTAAGGCCTCAAGCTTTCTTT
many	TRBV20-1	TRBJ2-3	TRBD2	CSAQTSGGTDTQYF	TGCAGTGCTCAGACTAGCGGGGGGACAGATACGCAGTATTTT
few	TRBV4-3	TRBJ1-4	TRBD1	CASSQHRGLQEKLFF	TGCGCCAGCAGCCAACACAGGGGGCTCCAGGAAAAACTGTTTTTT
few	TRBV12-3/TRBV12-4	TRBJ1-1	.	CASRRIGVNEAFF	TGTGCCAGCAGGAGGATCGGGGTGAATGAAGCTTTCTTT
few	TRBV2	TRBJ2-3	.	CASSETFTDTQYF	TGTGCCAGCAGTGAGACTTTCACAGATACGCAGTATTTT
few	TRBV6-5	TRBJ2-3	TRBD1	CASNQKGTGLKYF	TGTGCCAGCAACCAAAAAGGGACAGGGCTCAAGTATTTT